The rows below give T cell receptor beta chains drawn from one sample of a study of CD8+ T cells in alopecia areata. Data came from immunoSEQ multiplex PCR; TCRdb stores just in-frame clones and leaves some out. The sample lists about 180,000 clones, roughly 60% occurring once. Sequenced here: CD4+ T cells sorted from blood, sampled at week 0. The source is a human donor with alopecia areata. CDR3s include the opening cysteine and the closing phenylalanine or tryptophan. D genes are given only for firm matches. Size is stated for part of the rows, as once, few or many counts, or as a class when the clone is expanded.

>TRBV29-1|TRBJ2-4|.|few
CSVEQGNSAKNIQYF
TGCAGCGTTGAACAGGGGAATAGCGCCAAAAACATTCAGTACTTC
>TRBV7-2|TRBJ2-1|.|.
CASSQGHPGIFF
TGTGCCAGCAGCCAGGGGCATCCGGGGATATTCTTC
>TRBV29-1|TRBJ2-3|.|.
CSVEWGTDTQYF
TGCAGCGTTGAATGGGGGACAGATACGCAGTATTTT
>TRBV30|TRBJ1-1|.|once
CAWSVRSDSLNTEAFF
TGTGCCTGGAGTGTCAGGTCGGACAGCTTGAACACTGAAGCTTTCTTT
>TRBV30|TRBJ2-6|.|.
CAWTLAGANVLTF
TGTGCCTGGACCCTCGCCGGGGCCAACGTCCTGACTTTC
>TRBV5-1|TRBJ2-3|TRBD2|.
CASSKLAGGTDTQYF
TGCGCCAGCAGCAAGCTAGCGGGGGGCACAGATACGCAGTATTTT
>TRBV5-1|TRBJ1-2|.|few
CASSLDSNYGYTF
TGCGCCAGCAGCTTGGACAGTAACTATGGCTACACCTTC
>TRBV29-1|TRBJ2-2|.|.
CSVGRTGELFF
TGCAGCGTGGGAAGAACCGGGGAGCTGTTTTTT
>TRBV11-2|TRBJ2-2|TRBD2|.
CASSGLAGKIGELFF
TGTGCCAGCAGCGGACTAGCGGGGAAAATCGGGGAGCTGTTTTTT
>TRBV18|TRBJ2-5|.|.
CASGALQETQYF
TGTGCCTCCGGGGCACTCCAAGAGACCCAGTACTTC
>TRBV30|TRBJ2-4|.|.
CAWEGVAKNIQYF
TGTGCCTGGGAGGGTGTAGCCAAAAACATTCAGTACTTC
>TRBV30|TRBJ2-5|.|once
CAWSVIRRSQYF
TGTGCCTGGAGTGTAATACGAAGGTCCCAGTACTTC
>TRBV29-1|TRBJ2-7|.|few
CSVRRDSTSYEQYF
TGCAGCGTTAGACGGGACTCAACCTCCTACGAGCAGTACTTC
>TRBV25-1|TRBJ2-7|.|.
CASSDIIYEQYF
TGTGCCAGCAGTGATATCATCTACGAGCAGTACTTC
>TRBV7-9|TRBJ1-2|.|.
CASSLIQGNYGYTF
TGTGCCAGCAGCTTAATACAGGGTAACTATGGCTACACCTTC
>TRBV7-2|TRBJ2-5|TRBD2|few
CASSRRGGRETQYF
TGTGCCAGCAGCCGCCGGGGGGGAAGGGAGACCCAGTACTTC